Presented here are 14 T cell receptor beta chains from one specimen sequenced in a study of blood T cell repertoires in COVID-19 (dated by TCRdb to the early 2020s). The library was generated by the immunoSEQ multiplex PCR assay. TCRdb holds this immuneACCESS table with in-frame rearrangements only. Some clones are missing; in checked studies, unresolved V genes explain under half, and the rest has no known cause. Within this sample are 32,000 or so clones, with 88% of them counted one time only. The top ten hold 6.3% of the sample. The specimen sequenced was peripheral blood. These receptors all come from a human donor in a cohort sampled during active COVID-19.

This rearrangement joins TRBV19 to TRBJ2-2; 10 nucleotides agree with TRBD1. The V segment lost 3 bases and the J segment 4 bases; nucleotides outside the gene matches: 5. Germline CDR1 LNHDA, CDR2 SQIVND (reference sequence). CDR3 length equals 16 residues. CDR3 sequence reads: CASSMRTGGGTGELFF. The CDR3 DNA is TGTGCCAGTAGTATGAGGACAGGGGGTGGCACCGGGGAGCTGTTTTTT.

This chain joins TRBV7-8 and TRBJ2-7, with 9 bases matching TRBD2. Germline V gives CDR1 SGHVS, CDR2 FQNEAQ. J gave up 3 bases and V 2 bases, and 8 bases lay outside the gene matches. The CDR3 extends over 16 amino acids. The CDR3: CASSLWGTSPLYEQYF. As DNA, the CDR3 is TGTGCCAGCAGCTTATGGGGGACTAGCCCGCTCTACGAGCAGTACTTC.

The DNA of the CDR3 is TGTGCCAGCACCACAAGGGGTATGAACACTGAAGCTTTCTTT. It is translated as CASTTRGMNTEAFF. The V call is TRBV11-1, the J call TRBJ1-1, with a weak D call TRBD1 (5 bases). Germline assignment: CDR1 SGHAT and CDR2 FQDESV (reference sequence). Deletions cut 7 bases from V and 0 bases from J, with 12 bases between. CDR3 size: 14 residues.

The chain recombines TRBV6-6 with TRBJ2-2, with 8 bases aligning to TRBD2. Germline V gene lookup returns CDR1 MNHNY and CDR2 SVGAGI (reference sequence). The CDR3 sequence is 15 residues long. Trimming removed 2 bases from V and 5 bases from J; junction bases left unmatched: 4. The CDR3 region has the DNA TGTGCCAGCAGTTACGGGACTAGAGGGACCGGGGAGCTGTTTTTT. This encodes CASSYGTRGTGELFF.

CDR3 nucleotide sequence: TGTGCCACCAGCAGAGGTGGGACAGGTAATGAAAAACTGTTTTTT. This codes for CATSRGGTGNEKLFF. The chain combines TRBV15 with TRBJ1-4; 8 nucleotides align to TRBD1. Germline V gives CDR1 LNHNV, CDR2 YYDKDF (reference sequence). V shed 1 base and J 4 bases; nucleotides not matched to a gene: 2. CDR3 length equals 15 residues.

J is TRBJ2-7 and V is TRBV10-3, with 9 bases matching TRBD2. This CDR3 spans 15 amino acids. The junction had 7 bases not matched to a gene; V was cut back by 0 bases and J by 7 bases. Germline V gene lookup returns CDR1 ENHRY and CDR2 SYGVKD. Here the CDR3 reads CAISESGGRADEQYF. CDR3 sequence (DNA): TGTGCCATCAGTGAGTCTGGCGGGAGGGCCGATGAGCAGTACTTC.

The V call is TRBV18, the J call TRBJ2-7; 14 positions agree with TRBD2. CDR1 is KGHSH and CDR2 is LQKENI in the germline V gene. The V and J ends lost 0 bases and 5 bases, in that order; junction bases with no gene match: 6. The CDR3 spans 17 residues. This CDR3 is CASSPPGTSGRTHEQYF. The CDR3 DNA reads TGTGCCAGCTCACCACCTGGGACTAGCGGGAGAACCCACGAGCAGTACTTC.

The CDR3 sequence: CASSVGPYNEQFF. CDR3 in DNA: TGCGCCAGCAGTGTTGGCCCCTACAATGAGCAGTTCTTC. V usage is TRBV10-1 and J usage is TRBJ2-1; D uncertain. Trimming removed 4 bases at V and 2 bases at J, with 6 bases between. CDR1 is WNHNN and CDR2 is SYGVQD in the germline V gene (reference sequence). This CDR3 contains 13 residues.

This sequence joins TRBV7-8 and TRBJ2-2, with 8 bases identical to TRBD1. J lost 10 bases, V lost 5 bases, and 9 bases had no gene match. This CDR3 contains 14 residues. Germline V lookup: CDR1 SGHVS, CDR2 FQNEAQ. In nucleotides, the CDR3 is TGTGCCAGCAGCACCCGGACAGGGATTAAGGAGCTGTTTTTT. Its translation is CASSTRTGIKELFF.

The V call is TRBV5-1, the J call TRBJ2-7, with D perhaps matching TRBD1 (6 bases). V lost 4 bases, J lost 6 bases, and 14 bases lay in between. CDR3 length: 13 residues. Germline V gene lookup returns CDR1 SGHRS and CDR2 YFSETQ. CDR3 DNA sequence: TGCGCCAGCAGCCCGCGAAGGGGGTCCGAGCAGTACTTC. Its protein is CASSPRRGSEQYF. Drawing the rest from reference TRBV5-1 and TRBJ2-7, the complete variable domain is KAGVTQTPRYLIKTRGQQVTLSCSPISGHRSVSWYQQTPGQGLQFLFEYFSETQRNKGNFPGRFSGRQFSNSRSEMNVSTLELGDSALYLCASSPRRGSEQYFGPGTRLTVT.

This chain joins TRBV12-3 or TRBV12-4 and TRBJ1-2; D is possibly TRBD1 (6 bases). This CDR3 region has 13 residues. Trimming cost V 7 bases and J 3 bases, with 12 bases left between them. The CDR3 loop is CASKEQGDYGYTF. For the CDR3, the DNA is TGTGCCAGCAAAGAACAGGGTGACTATGGCTACACCTTC.

V is TRBV6-5 and J is TRBJ2-7, with no clear D. CDR1 MNHEY and CDR2 SVGAGI come from the germline V gene. V gave up 11 bases and J gave up 4 bases, with 21 bases separating them. This CDR3 region has 14 residues. The chain's CDR3 is CASCPAVGKYEQYF. CDR3 DNA: TGTGCCTCATGTCCGGCGGTTGGCAAATACGAGCAGTACTTC.

This chain joins TRBV18 and TRBJ2-3; 9 positions match TRBD2. V trimming: 2 bases; J trimming: 5 bases; junction bases outside the gene matches: 5. CDR1 is KGHSH, CDR2 LQKENI, per germline. The CDR3 covers 15 residues. CDR3 sequence: CASSPSVAGEDTQYF. The CDR3, as DNA: TGTGCCAGCTCACCATCGGTAGCGGGGGAAGATACGCAGTATTTT.

CDR3: CASATGTFNSPLHF. As DNA, the CDR3 is TGTGCCAGCGCCACAGGGACCTTTAATTCACCCCTCCACTTT. V and J are TRBV2 and TRBJ1-6, with a possible D match to TRBD1 (6 bases). Looked up from germline, CDR1 is SNHLY and CDR2 is FYNNEI. This CDR3 comprises 14 residues. Trimming removed 8 bases from V and 6 bases from J, with 14 bases in between.